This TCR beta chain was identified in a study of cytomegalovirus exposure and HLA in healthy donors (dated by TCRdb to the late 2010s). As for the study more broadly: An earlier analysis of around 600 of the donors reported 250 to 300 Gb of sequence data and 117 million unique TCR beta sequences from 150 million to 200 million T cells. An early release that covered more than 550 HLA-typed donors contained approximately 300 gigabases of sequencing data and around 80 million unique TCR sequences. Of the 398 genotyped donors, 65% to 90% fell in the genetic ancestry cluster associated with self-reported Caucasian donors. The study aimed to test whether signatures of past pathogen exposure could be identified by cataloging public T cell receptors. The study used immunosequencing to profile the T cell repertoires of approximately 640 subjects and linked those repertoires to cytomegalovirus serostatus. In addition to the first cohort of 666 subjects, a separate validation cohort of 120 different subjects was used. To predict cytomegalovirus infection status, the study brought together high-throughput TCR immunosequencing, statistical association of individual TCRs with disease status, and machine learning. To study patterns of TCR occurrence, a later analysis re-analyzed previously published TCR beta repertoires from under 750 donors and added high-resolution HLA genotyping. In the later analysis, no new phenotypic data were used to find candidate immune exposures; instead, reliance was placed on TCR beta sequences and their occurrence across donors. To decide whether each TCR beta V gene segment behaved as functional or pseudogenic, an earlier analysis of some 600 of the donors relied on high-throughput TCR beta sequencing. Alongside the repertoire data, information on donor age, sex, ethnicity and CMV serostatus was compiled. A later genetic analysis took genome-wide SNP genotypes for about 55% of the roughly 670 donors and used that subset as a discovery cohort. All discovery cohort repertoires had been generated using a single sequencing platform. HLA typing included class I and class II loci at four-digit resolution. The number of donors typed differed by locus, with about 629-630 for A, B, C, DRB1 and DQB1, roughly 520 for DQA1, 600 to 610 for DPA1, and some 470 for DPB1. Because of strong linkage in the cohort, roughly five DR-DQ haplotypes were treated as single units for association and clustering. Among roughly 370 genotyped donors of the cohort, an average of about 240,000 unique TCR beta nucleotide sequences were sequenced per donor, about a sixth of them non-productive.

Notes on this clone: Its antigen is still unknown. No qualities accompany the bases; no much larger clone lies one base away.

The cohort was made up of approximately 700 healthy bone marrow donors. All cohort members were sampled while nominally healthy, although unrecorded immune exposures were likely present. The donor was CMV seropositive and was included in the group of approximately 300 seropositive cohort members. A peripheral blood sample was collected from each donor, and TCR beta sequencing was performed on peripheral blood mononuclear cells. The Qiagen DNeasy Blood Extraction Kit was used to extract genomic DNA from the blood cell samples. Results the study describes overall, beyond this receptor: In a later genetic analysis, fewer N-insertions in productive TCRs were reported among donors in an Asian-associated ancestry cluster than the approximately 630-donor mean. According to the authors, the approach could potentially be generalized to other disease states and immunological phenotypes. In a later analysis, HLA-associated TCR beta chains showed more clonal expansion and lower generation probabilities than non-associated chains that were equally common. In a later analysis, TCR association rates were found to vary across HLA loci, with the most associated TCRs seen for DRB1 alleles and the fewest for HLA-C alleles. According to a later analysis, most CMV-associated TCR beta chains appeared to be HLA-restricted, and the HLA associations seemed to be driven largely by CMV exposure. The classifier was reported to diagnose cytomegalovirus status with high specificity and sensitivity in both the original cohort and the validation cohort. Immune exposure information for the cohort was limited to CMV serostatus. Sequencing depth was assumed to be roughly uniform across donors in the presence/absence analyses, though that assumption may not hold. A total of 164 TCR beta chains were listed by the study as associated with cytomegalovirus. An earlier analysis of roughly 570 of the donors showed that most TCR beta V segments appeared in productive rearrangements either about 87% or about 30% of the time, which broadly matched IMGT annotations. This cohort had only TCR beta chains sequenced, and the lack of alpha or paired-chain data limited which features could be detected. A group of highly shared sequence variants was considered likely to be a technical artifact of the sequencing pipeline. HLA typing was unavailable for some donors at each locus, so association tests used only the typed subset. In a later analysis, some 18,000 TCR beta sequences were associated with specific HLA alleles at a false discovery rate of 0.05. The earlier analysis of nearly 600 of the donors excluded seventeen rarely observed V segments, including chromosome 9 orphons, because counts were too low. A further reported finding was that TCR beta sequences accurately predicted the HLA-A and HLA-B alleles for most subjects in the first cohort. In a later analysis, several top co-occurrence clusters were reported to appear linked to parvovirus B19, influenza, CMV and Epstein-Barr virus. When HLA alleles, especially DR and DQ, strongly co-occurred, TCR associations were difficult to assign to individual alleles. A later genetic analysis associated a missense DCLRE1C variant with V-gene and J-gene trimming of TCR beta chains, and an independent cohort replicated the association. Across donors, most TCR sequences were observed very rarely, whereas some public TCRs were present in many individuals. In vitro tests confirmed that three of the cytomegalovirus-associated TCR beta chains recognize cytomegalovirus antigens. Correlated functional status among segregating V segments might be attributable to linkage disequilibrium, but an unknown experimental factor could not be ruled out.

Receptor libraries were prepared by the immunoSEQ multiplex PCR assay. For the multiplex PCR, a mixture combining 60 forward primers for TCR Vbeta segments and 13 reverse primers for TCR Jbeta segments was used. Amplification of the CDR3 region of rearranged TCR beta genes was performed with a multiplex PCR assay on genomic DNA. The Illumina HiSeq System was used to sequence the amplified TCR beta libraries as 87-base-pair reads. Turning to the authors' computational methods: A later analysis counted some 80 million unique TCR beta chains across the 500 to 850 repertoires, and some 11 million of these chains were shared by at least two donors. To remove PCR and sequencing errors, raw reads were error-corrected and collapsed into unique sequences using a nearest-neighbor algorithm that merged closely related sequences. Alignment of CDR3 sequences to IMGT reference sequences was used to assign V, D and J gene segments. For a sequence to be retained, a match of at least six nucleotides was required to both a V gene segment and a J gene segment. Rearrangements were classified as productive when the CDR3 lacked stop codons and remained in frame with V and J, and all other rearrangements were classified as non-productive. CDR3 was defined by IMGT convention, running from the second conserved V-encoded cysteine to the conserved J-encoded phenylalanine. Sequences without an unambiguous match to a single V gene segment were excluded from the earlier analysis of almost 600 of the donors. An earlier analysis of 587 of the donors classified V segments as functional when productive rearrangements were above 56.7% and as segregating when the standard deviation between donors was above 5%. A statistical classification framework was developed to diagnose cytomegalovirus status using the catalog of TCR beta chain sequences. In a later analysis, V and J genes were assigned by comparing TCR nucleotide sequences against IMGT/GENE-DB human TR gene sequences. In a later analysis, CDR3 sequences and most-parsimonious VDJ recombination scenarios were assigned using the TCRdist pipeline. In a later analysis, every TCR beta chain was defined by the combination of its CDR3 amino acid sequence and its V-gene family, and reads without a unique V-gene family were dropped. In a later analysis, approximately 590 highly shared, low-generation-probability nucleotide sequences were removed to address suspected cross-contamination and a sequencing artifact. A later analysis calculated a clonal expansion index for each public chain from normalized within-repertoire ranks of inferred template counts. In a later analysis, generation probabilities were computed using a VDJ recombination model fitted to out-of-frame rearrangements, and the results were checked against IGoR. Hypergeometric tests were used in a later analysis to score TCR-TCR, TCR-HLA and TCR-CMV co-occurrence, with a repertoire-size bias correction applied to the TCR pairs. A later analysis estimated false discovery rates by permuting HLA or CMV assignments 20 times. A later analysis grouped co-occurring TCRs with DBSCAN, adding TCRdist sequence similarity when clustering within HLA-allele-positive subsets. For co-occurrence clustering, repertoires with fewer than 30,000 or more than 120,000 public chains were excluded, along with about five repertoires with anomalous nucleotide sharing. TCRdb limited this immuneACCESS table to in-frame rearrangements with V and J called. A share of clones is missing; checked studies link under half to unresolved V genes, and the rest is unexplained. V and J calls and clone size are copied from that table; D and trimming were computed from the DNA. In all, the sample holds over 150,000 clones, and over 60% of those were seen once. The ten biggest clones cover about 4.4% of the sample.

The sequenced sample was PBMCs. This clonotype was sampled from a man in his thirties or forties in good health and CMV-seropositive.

The CDR3 protein sequence reads: CASSPRGWNQPQHF. The nucleotide sequence reads TGTGCCAGCAGCCCGAGGGGGTGGAATCAGCCCCAGCATTTT. This chain joins TRBV7-6 to TRBJ1-5, with a tentative D gene TRBD1 over 6 matching bases. The germline V gene sets CDR1 to SGHVS and CDR2 to FNYEAQ. Its CDR3 holds 14 amino acids, cysteine through phenylalanine. Only CDR3 DNA is held: 42 bases, read in frame from base 1. Deletion took 5 bases off V and 4 bases off J, with a span of 12 bases between the germline ends.